Listed below are T cell receptor beta chains from one sample, sequenced in a study of tumor-infiltrating lymphocytes in primary liver carcinoma. TCRdb processed the multiplex PCR reads anew with MiXCR; each CDR3 protein has one entry. Here the sample spans about 64,000 distinct CDR3 sequences, about 65% being singletons. The source material was liver tumor tissue from sampling region 4. The receptors were sampled from a man aged 35-49 years with primary liver carcinoma and hepatitis B virus infection. Each CDR3 is given with its conserved first and last residue.

V,J,length,CDR3
TRBV30,TRBJ2-4,15,CDLSNRGVTKNIQYF
TRBV7-2,TRBJ1-1,15,CASSLVQVMNTEAFF
TRBV4-1,TRBJ1-2,14,CDGSQGDRNYGYTF
TRBV6-5,-,15,CASNPGLAGIDTQHF
TRBV6-2/TRBV6-3,TRBJ1-1,16,CASCSGQGIGNTEAFF
TRBV6-5,TRBJ1-5,14,CDSSYRGANQPQHF
TRBV4-1,TRBJ2-2,21,CANSQEGTLAVRAGDTGELFF
TRBV30,TRBJ1-2,15,CACPGWTGSVDGYTF
TRBV9,TRBJ2-3,14,CASSEGGSTGTQYF
TRBV6-5,TRBJ2-4,17,CASCYSSGSGMGNIQYF
TRBV6-1,TRBJ2-5,11,CASTFQETQYF
TRBV9,TRBJ2-7,14,CANSAGTRDYEQYF
TRBV6-5,TRBJ2-7,15,CASSYSGQGSYEQYF
TRBV4-2,TRBJ2-7,12,CATSQGVSEQYF
TRBV28,TRBJ2-5,14,CDSSGDHLRQTQYF
TRBV11-3,TRBJ1-1,15,CASSLGSSTNTEAFF
TRBV30,TRBJ1-1,12,CAWRLESTEALF
TRBV10-3,TRBJ2-6,15,CAISVRGHGANVLTF
TRBV6-2/TRBV6-3,TRBJ1-1,14,CARSYRELNTEASF
TRBV4-3,TRBJ2-7,15,CASSPDRAGGYEQYF
TRBV29-1,TRBJ2-7,13,CSVEPPGSFEHYF
TRBV4-2,TRBJ2-2,16,CASSQDPAGGKGELFF
TRBV6-5,TRBJ1-2,13,CASSKTMEDGYTF
TRBV29-1,TRBJ1-2,13,CSVETGFGYGYTF
TRBV12-3/TRBV12-4,TRBJ1-1,12,CASMGHGGEASF
TRBV6-1,TRBJ2-3,15,CDSTPREGRVNTQYF
TRBV11-2,TRBJ2-7,15,CASSLVSGISGKQYF
TRBV12-3/TRBV12-4,TRBJ2-1,16,CASSRREGRSYNKQFF
TRBV11-2,TRBJ1-5,14,CASSLSGYNQPQHF
TRBV4-3,TRBJ2-1,15,CVTSQTRGPVREQFF
TRBV11-2,TRBJ2-1,14,CASSPDSGYREQFF
TRBV6-1,TRBJ2-7,12,CDSSEEGYEQYF
TRBV5-5,TRBJ1-5,14,CASSLWGYYQPQHF
TRBV12-3/TRBV12-4,TRBJ2-1,14,CASNLLPLDSEQFF
TRBV30,TRBJ1-2,14,CAWGRIGANYGYTF
TRBV12-3/TRBV12-4,TRBJ1-5,12,CASSLDDQPRHF
TRBV11-2,TRBJ2-3,15,CASSSVPGQGDTQYF
TRBV7-9,TRBJ1-5,12,CAISFGGQPQHF
TRBV30,TRBJ1-4,18,CAWSVSLRKALPTEKLFF
TRBV6-5,TRBJ2-7,16,CACKEGASGDTYDHYF
TRBV6-6,TRBJ2-4,15,CASRPGQGARNIQYF
TRBV4-3,TRBJ1-3,13,CAISQDLGNTIYF
TRBV10-3,TRBJ2-5,13,CAISDSGRETQYF
TRBV28,TRBJ2-5,14,CANSFFDTRGTQYF
TRBV25-1,TRBJ2-3,15,CASNPGGSSTDTQYF
TRBV11-2,TRBJ2-5,16,CASSSVPGRLQETQYF
TRBV11-2,TRBJ1-1,17,CASSLTGTGKLVSEAFF
TRBV29-1,TRBJ2-3,14,CSGRGRARTDTQYF
TRBV29-1,TRBJ2-7,15,CSVRWGDRETYEQYF
TRBV11-2,TRBJ1-1,16,CAISLAYRVTGTEAFF
TRBV6-6,TRBJ1-1,12,CVRSYSDTEAFF
TRBV12-3/TRBV12-4,TRBJ2-3,15,CASSLGGGSTDTQYF
TRBV28,TRBJ2-7,15,CPSSRGWQDSYERYF
TRBV11-2,TRBJ2-1,12,CASSPEYNEQFF
TRBV29-1,TRBJ1-1,14,CSVGQATFRTEAFF